Below, 28 T cell receptor beta chains from the same sample are listed, as sequenced in a study of T cell changes during pregnancy in multiple sclerosis. Sequenced by immunoSEQ multiplex PCR; TCRdb stores in-frame clones only, minus some. The sample contains around 88,000 clones, roughly nine tenths of which appear only once. Sequencing was performed on peripheral blood, taken after pregnancy. These TCRs come from a female donor in good health, enrolled as a control in a pregnancy study.

The chain is built from TRBV18 and TRBJ1-1; 8 positions agree with TRBD1. Losses at the gene ends were 6 bases for V and 0 bases for J; bases not matched to a gene: 3. Germline CDR1 KGHSH, CDR2 LQKENI. The CDR3 runs 14 residues. DNA of the CDR3: TGTGCCAGCTCCCTGACAGGGGTGAACACTGAAGCTTTCTTT. It codes for CASSLTGVNTEAFF. Complete variable domain (other parts from reference TRBV18 and TRBJ1-1): NAGVMQNPRHLVRRRGQEARLRCSPMKGHSHVYWYRQLPEEGLKFMVYLQKENIIDESGMPKERFSAEFPKEGPSILRIQQVVRGDSAAYFCASSLTGVNTEAFFGQGTRLTVV.

The rearrangement joins TRBV13 to TRBJ1-5, with D tentatively TRBD1 (5 bases). V was cut by 5 bases and J by 7 bases, with 15 bases left in between. CDR1 and CDR2 from the germline V gene are PRHDT and FYEKMQ (reference sequence). CDR3 length: 14 amino acids. The CDR3 sequence is CASSVSGQGQPQHF. DNA of the CDR3: TGTGCCAGCAGCGTATCAGGGCAAGGACAGCCCCAGCATTTT. Supplemented by reference TRBV13 and TRBJ1-5, the full variable domain reads AAGVIQSPRHLIKEKRETATLKCYPIPRHDTVYWYQQGPGQDPQFLISFYEKMQSDKGSIPDRFSAQQFSDYHSELNMSSLELGDSALYFCASSVSGQGQPQHFGDGTRLSIL.

The chain carries TRBV10-1 and TRBJ1-2; D perhaps matches TRBD1 (5 bases). V gave up 2 bases and J gave up 4 bases, with 8 bases separating them. The CDR3 totals 13 residues. Germline V gene sequence: CDR1 WNHNN, CDR2 SYGVQD (reference sequence). CDR3 sequence (DNA): TGCGCCAGCAGTGAGCGTCAGGGCTATGGCTACACCTTC. Translating gives CASSERQGYGYTF.

V is TRBV11-3 and J is TRBJ1-5; D is uncertain. The CDR3 runs 18 residues. The germline V gene has CDR1 SGHNT and CDR2 YENEEA. Deletions cut 2 bases from V and 3 bases from J, with 20 bases between. CDR3 bases: TGTGCCAGCAGCTTATCTCAGACAACCCGATATCACAATCAGCCCCAGCATTTT. Translation: CASSLSQTTRYHNQPQHF.

The count of this clone is one. The J gene is TRBJ2-5, the V gene TRBV29-1; D might be TRBD1 (5 bases). The CDR3 length is 13 residues. Per the germline V gene, CDR1 is SQVTM and CDR2 is ANQGSEA. Trimming removed 8 bases from V and 0 bases from J, with 13 bases in between. The CDR3 protein is CSPQAGHQETQYF. CDR3 in DNA: TGCAGCCCGCAGGCAGGGCACCAAGAGACCCAGTACTTC.

This chain uses TRBV7-9 with TRBJ1-1; D gene ambiguous. From germline, CDR1 is SEHNR and CDR2 FQNEAQ (reference sequence). This CDR3 has 14 residues. With 0 bases removed from V and 1 base from J, the gap between germline ends came to 6 bases. The CDR3 here is CASSLAVRNTEAFF. In nucleotides, the CDR3 is TGTGCCAGCAGCTTAGCTGTCCGGAACACTGAAGCTTTCTTT.

V and J are TRBV27 and TRBJ2-1, with TRBD2 identical over 13 bases. The CDR3 has 16 residues. J gave up 5 bases and V 4 bases, and 5 bases lay outside the gene matches. The germline V gene encodes CDR1 MNHEY and CDR2 SMNVEV (reference sequence). In nucleotides, the CDR3 is TGTGCCAGCAGTTCCGGACTAGCGGGAGTTAACAATGAGCAGTTCTTC. Protein sequence: CASSSGLAGVNNEQFF.

The rearrangement joins TRBV27 to TRBJ1-2; TRBD1 agrees at 7 bases. This CDR3 has 14 amino acids. From germline, CDR1 is MNHEY and CDR2 SMNVEV (reference sequence). J lost 2 bases, V lost 6 bases, and 6 bases had no gene match. The CDR3 DNA follows: TGTGCCAGCAGCCTACAGGGGACAAACTATGGCTACACCTTC. Translated: CASSLQGTNYGYTF.

The chain combines TRBV27 with TRBJ2-7, with TRBD2 matching over 7 bases. This CDR3 spans 13 amino acids. V was clipped by 4 bases and J by 6 bases; unmatched bases: 6. Per germline, CDR1 MNHEY and CDR2 SMNVEV (reference sequence). As DNA, the CDR3 is TGTGCCAGCAGTTGGGAGGGCGCGGGCGAGCAGTACTTC. It is translated as CASSWEGAGEQYF.

For this clone: The sample carries other DNA sequences with the same CDR3. The chain has TRBV5-1 and TRBJ2-5, with 14 nucleotides matching TRBD2. V was clipped by 2 bases and J by 2 bases; unmatched bases: 2. Looked up from germline, CDR1 is SGHRS and CDR2 is YFSETQ. This CDR3 contains 16 residues. CDR3 amino acids: CASSFGTSGGQETQYF. CDR3 sequence (DNA): TGCGCCAGCAGCTTCGGGACTAGCGGGGGACAAGAGACCCAGTACTTC.

The V gene is TRBV7-9, the J gene TRBJ2-1; tentatively, D is TRBD2 (5 bases). The CDR3 is 11 residues long. CDR1 is SEHNR and CDR2 is FQNEAQ in the germline V gene (reference sequence). The germline V and J ends were trimmed by 5 bases and 9 bases, with 8 bases remaining between them. This CDR3 is CASSPEGEQFF. For the CDR3, the DNA is TGTGCCAGCAGCCCCGAGGGTGAGCAGTTCTTC.

This sequence joins TRBV30 and TRBJ1-5; maybe TRBD1 (6 bases). Germline V lookup: CDR1 GTSNPN, CDR2 SVGIG (reference sequence). Trimming stripped 0 bases from V and 6 bases from J, with 9 bases between. The CDR3 is 13 residues long. The CDR3 nucleotides read TGTGCCTGGAGTGTAACAGGGAGTCAGCCCCAGCATTTT. This translates into CAWSVTGSQPQHF.

CDR3 amino acids: CASSLIREGLYEQFF. For the CDR3, the DNA is TGTGCCAGCAGTTTAATCCGGGAGGGCCTCTATGAGCAGTTCTTC. The J gene is TRBJ2-1, the V gene TRBV27; 8 positions agree with TRBD2. The ends lost 2 bases at V and 8 bases at J; junction bases unmatched: 8. The CDR3 covers 15 residues. CDR1 and CDR2 (germline): MNHEY, SMNVEV (reference sequence).

The J gene is TRBJ2-7, the V gene TRBV28, with D maybe TRBD1 (8 bases). Germline CDR1 MDHEN, CDR2 SYDVKM. This CDR3 is built from 14 residues. V dropped 5 bases and J dropped 2 bases, with 13 bases sitting between them. The CDR3 is CASSLTGGAYEQYF. The CDR3 DNA is TGTGCCAGCAGTCTTACAGGGGGGGCCTACGAGCAGTACTTC. Complete variable domain (other parts from reference TRBV28 and TRBJ2-7): DVKVTQSSRYLVKRTGEKVFLECVQDMDHENMFWYRQDPGLGLRLIYFSYDVKMKEKGDIPEGYSVSREKKERFSLILESASTNQTSMYLCASSLTGGAYEQYFGPGTRLTVT.

The chain is built from TRBV29-1 and TRBJ2-1; possibly TRBD2 for D (6 bases). The CDR3 is made up of 14 amino acids. V lost 3 bases and J lost 5, with 14 bases in between. Germline-derived CDR1 and CDR2 are SQVTM and ANQGSEA. The CDR3 protein is CSVEGTPTDNEQFF. The DNA for the CDR3 is TGCAGCGTTGAGGGGACTCCGACGGACAATGAGCAGTTCTTC.

The rearrangement links TRBV7-8 to TRBJ2-1; 11 positions agree with TRBD2. CDR1 is SGHVS, CDR2 FQNEAQ, per germline. This CDR3 comprises 15 residues. V was clipped by 6 bases and J by 6 bases; unmatched bases: 7. The CDR3, as DNA: TGTGCCAGCAGACTAGCGGGAGTACGAGGCAATGAGCAGTTCTTC. Translation gives CASRLAGVRGNEQFF.

V gene TRBV9 combines with J gene TRBJ1-2, with D tentatively TRBD1 (6 bases). The CDR3 is made up of 12 amino acids. From germline, CDR1 is SGDLS and CDR2 YYNGEE. Between the trimmed V and J ends, which lost 3 bases and 8 bases, there was a span of 11 bases. CDR3 in DNA: TGTGCCAGCAGCGGACACAGGGAGGGCTACACCTTC. It encodes CASSGHREGYTF. Supplemented by reference TRBV9 and TRBJ1-2, the full variable domain reads DSGVTQTPKHLITATGQRVTLRCSPRSGDLSVYWYQQSLDQGLQFLIQYYNGEERAKGNILERFSAQQFPDLHSELNLSSLELGDSALYFCASSGHREGYTFGSGTRLTVV.

This clone was recorded a few times. The V gene is TRBV19, the J gene TRBJ1-5; TRBD1 might be the D (5 bases). This CDR3 is built from 16 residues. V was cut by 4 bases and J by 4 bases, with 17 bases left in between. Per germline, CDR1 LNHDA and CDR2 SQIVND (reference sequence). CDR3 DNA sequence: TGTGCCAGTAGTACCTATGGGGGGGTACGTAATCAGCCCCAGCATTTT. This sequence encodes CASSTYGGVRNQPQHF.

The chain employs TRBV5-8 and TRBJ1-5; no firm D call. Germline V lookup: CDR1 SGHTS, CDR2 YDEGEE. V was pared by 1 base and J by 1 base, with 6 bases between. The CDR3 has 14 residues. The DNA for the CDR3 is TGTGCCAGCAGCTTGATCGGGAGCAATCAGCCCCAGCATTTT. It encodes CASSLIGSNQPQHF.

The genes are TRBV7-2 and TRBJ2-1; D is possibly TRBD2 (6 bases). The germline V gene encodes CDR1 SGHTA and CDR2 FQGNSA. V lost 3 bases and J lost 4, with 19 bases in between. This CDR3 has 17 amino acids. The chain's CDR3 is CASSFPHNSGFYNEQFF. The CDR3, as DNA: TGTGCCAGCAGCTTCCCCCATAATAGCGGCTTTTACAATGAGCAGTTCTTC.

The chain combines TRBV6-1 with TRBJ2-7; weak D call: TRBD2 (6 bases). The germline V gene encodes CDR1 MNHNS and CDR2 SASEGT. The ends were cut back, 7 bases at V and 0 bases at J, with 16 bases in the middle. The CDR3 runs to 15 residues. The CDR3 DNA sequence: TGTGCCAGCAAACGGGGGAACTTTTTCTCCTACGAGCAGTACTTC. Translation: CASKRGNFFSYEQYF.

The V and J genes are TRBV6-4 and TRBJ1-2; 8 bases are shared with TRBD1. This CDR3 is 13 amino acids long. Germline V gene data show CDR1 as MRHNA and CDR2 as SNTAGT. Trimming took 5 bases from V and 8 from J; bases not matched to a gene: 7. CDR3 DNA: TGTGCCAGCAGTACCACAGGGGGGAGCGGCTACACCTTC. This translates into CASSTTGGSGYTF.

The chain joins TRBV28 to TRBJ2-4, with 13 bases lining up with TRBD2. Germline V CDR1 and CDR2: MDHEN, SYDVKM. Trimming removed 1 base from V and 9 bases from J; junction bases left unmatched: 6. The CDR3 spans 16 residues. The CDR3: CASSLFGTSGMIIQYF. The DNA for the CDR3 is TGTGCCAGCAGTTTATTCGGGACTAGCGGGATGATCATTCAGTACTTC.

Only a few counts were recorded for this clone. V is TRBV6-5 and J is TRBJ1-2; no clear D gene. The CDR3 is 11 amino acids. Germline V gives CDR1 MNHEY, CDR2 SVGAGI. Trimming removed 8 bases at V and 4 bases at J, with 8 bases between. The CDR3 loop reads CASGQAYGYTF. CDR3 in DNA: TGTGCCAGCGGGCAGGCCTATGGCTACACCTTC.

The chain uses TRBV29-1 and TRBJ1-1, with unresolved D. The germline gives CDR1 SQVTM, CDR2 ANQGSEA. The length of the CDR3 is 13 residues. Trimming shortened V by 8 bases and J by 1 base, and 14 bases separated the two germline ends. The CDR3 DNA sequence: TGCAGCACACCGGGGTGGAGGAACACTGAAGCTTTCTTT. Translated: CSTPGWRNTEAFF.

A single count supports this clone. The chain links TRBV6-1 to TRBJ2-7; 12 nucleotides align to TRBD2. CDR3 length equals 18 residues. Germline values: CDR1 MNHNS, CDR2 SASEGT. Trimming removed 1 base from V and 2 bases from J; junction bases left unmatched: 9. The CDR3 sequence is CASSEDRLAGGKTYEQYF. CDR3 DNA: TGTGCCAGCAGTGAAGATAGGCTAGCGGGAGGGAAAACCTACGAGCAGTACTTC.

V gene TRBV18 combines with J gene TRBJ1-6; D gene uncertain. CDR1 is KGHSH, CDR2 LQKENI, per germline. V lost 3 bases and J lost 13, with 16 bases in between. The CDR3 totals 14 residues. The CDR3 nucleotides read TGTGCCAGCTCACCGGTAGAAAACCCGGTTCCCCTCCACTTT. Translating gives CASSPVENPVPLHF.

The chain uses TRBV11-1 and TRBJ2-7, with 14 nucleotides matching TRBD2. The germline V gene encodes CDR1 SGHAT and CDR2 FQDESV (reference sequence). Trimming took 4 bases from V and 2 from J; bases not matched to a gene: 1. This CDR3 has 15 residues. The CDR3 nucleotides are TGTGCCAGCAGCTGGACTAGCGGGGGGACCTACGAGCAGTACTTC. It is translated as CASSWTSGGTYEQYF.